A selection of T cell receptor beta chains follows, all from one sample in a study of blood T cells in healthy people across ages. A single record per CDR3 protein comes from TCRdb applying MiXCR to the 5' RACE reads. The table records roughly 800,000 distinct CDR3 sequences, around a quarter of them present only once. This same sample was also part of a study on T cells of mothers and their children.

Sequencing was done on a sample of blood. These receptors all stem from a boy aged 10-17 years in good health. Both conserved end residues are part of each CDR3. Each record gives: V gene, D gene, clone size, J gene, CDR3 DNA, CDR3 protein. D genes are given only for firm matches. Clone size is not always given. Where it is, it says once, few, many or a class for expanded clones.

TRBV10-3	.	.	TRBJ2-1	TGTGCCATCAGTGCGGTGGTGGGGGGCCGCAATGAGCAGTTCTTC	CAISAVVGGRNEQFF
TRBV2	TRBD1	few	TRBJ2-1	TGTGCCAGCAGGACAGGGAGTACCTCAGGGCAGTTCTTC	CASRTGSTSGQFF
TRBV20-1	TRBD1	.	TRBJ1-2	TGCAGTGCTAGAGATCACAGGGGGCTCGACTATGGCTACACCTTC	CSARDHRGLDYGYTF
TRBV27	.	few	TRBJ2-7	TGTGCCAGCAGTTTAACCGGGGCTTACTACGAGCAGTACTTC	CASSLTGAYYEQYF
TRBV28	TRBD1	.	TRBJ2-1	TGTGCCAGCAGTTCCCCGGGACAGAGTTACAATGAGCAGTTCTTC	CASSSPGQSYNEQFF
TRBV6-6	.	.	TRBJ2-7	TGTGCCAGCAGCGCCGGGATGCACCCCTACGAGCAGTACTTC	CASSAGMHPYEQYF
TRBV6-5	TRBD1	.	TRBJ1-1	TGTGCCACCCATCGGCGTCAGGGGGCGACTGAAGCTTTCTTT	CATHRRQGATEAFF
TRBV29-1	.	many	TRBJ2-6	TGCAGCGTTGAAGATGGAGCCTCTGGGGCCAACGTCCTGACTTTC	CSVEDGASGANVLTF
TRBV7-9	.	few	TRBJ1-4	TGTGCCAGCAGCCTCGTCGGAGGCGTAAAACTGTTTTTT	CASSLVGGVKLFF
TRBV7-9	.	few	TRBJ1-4	TGTGCCAGCAGCTTATCCAGCGAGAATGAAAAACTGTTTTTT	CASSLSSENEKLFF
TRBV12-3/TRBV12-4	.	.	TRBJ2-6	TGTGCCAGCACCCGGTCGGGGTCTGGGGCCAACGTCCTGACTTTC	CASTRSGSGANVLTF
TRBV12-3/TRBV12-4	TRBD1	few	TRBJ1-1	TGTGCCAGCAGTTTACCCGCAGGGGGCACTGAAGCTTTCTTT	CASSLPAGGTEAFF
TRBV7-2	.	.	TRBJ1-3	TGTGCCAGCAGCTTCATCTCTGGAAACACCATATATTTT	CASSFISGNTIYF
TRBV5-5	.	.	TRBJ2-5	TGTGCCAGCAGCTTGCATTCAGGTCACTCCTTTCAAGAGACCCAGTACTTC	CASSLHSGHSFQETQYF
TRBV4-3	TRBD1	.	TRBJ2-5	TGCGCCAGCAGTCCCGGGACAGGACTGCAAGAGACCCAGTACTTC	CASSPGTGLQETQYF
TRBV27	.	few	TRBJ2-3	TGTGCCAGCAGTCCGAACCAGGGGCGGGTGGCAGTAGATACGCAGTATTTT	CASSPNQGRVAVDTQYF
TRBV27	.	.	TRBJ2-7	TGTGCCAGCAGTTATGGGGAAAACTACGAGCAGTACTTC	CASSYGENYEQYF
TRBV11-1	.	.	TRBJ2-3	TGTGCCAGCAGCTCCCCGGAATCGGCCTCTGATACGCAGTATTTT	CASSSPESASDTQYF
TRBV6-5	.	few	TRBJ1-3	TGTGCCAGCAGTTACTCCTCTAGCTCTGGAAACACCATATATTTT	CASSYSSSSGNTIYF
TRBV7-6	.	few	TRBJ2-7	TGTGCCAGCAGCCGTCAAACGGCGACCTACGAGCAGTACTTC	CASSRQTATYEQYF
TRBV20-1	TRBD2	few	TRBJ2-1	TGCAGTGCTAGGGCTAGCGGATACAATGAGCAGTTCTTC	CSARASGYNEQFF
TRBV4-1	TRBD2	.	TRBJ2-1	TGCGCCAGCAGCGGAGGACTAGCCAATGAGCAGTTCTTC	CASSGGLANEQFF
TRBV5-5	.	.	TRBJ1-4	TGTGCCAGCAGCCTCGTTCCCGGCTACTCGGCGACTAATGAAAAACTGTTTTTT	CASSLVPGYSATNEKLFF
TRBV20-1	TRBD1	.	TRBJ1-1	TGCAGTGCTTCGGGACAGGTCTTAGAAGCTTTCTTT	CSASGQVLEAFF
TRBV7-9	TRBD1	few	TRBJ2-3	TGTGCCAGCCACCTGAGCGACAGGGCCTTAGTCTCAGATACGCAGTATTTT	CASHLSDRALVSDTQYF
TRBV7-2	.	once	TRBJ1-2	TGTGCCAGCAGCTTAAACAGGGTTAGAGAGGGCTACACCTTC	CASSLNRVREGYTF
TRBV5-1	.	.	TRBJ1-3	TGCGCCAGCAGCTTGGGTGGACGGATTTTTAGAGGCTCTGGAAACACCATATATTTT	CASSLGGRIFRGSGNTIYF
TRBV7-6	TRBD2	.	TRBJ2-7	TGTGCCAGCAGCGAAGTTACCATCGGGACGACTAGCGGTTCCTACGAGCAGTACTTC	CASSEVTIGTTSGSYEQYF
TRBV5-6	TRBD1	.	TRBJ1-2	TGTGCCAGCAGCGGACCACAGGGGGACGGTGGCTACACCTTC	CASSGPQGDGGYTF
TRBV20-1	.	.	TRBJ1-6	TGCAGTGCTAGTTTCGGGAAGGAGAATTCACCCCTCCACTTT	CSASFGKENSPLHF
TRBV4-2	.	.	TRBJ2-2	TGTGCCAGCAGCCAAGAGGGACCAGGGTCCGGGGAGCTGTTTTTT	CASSQEGPGSGELFF
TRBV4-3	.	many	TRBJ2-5	TGTGCCAGCAGCCAAGACGGGACTGGACAAGAGACCCAGTACTTC	CASSQDGTGQETQYF
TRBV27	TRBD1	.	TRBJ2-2	TGTGCCAGCAGTTTCTGGACAGGGACCGGGGAGCTGTTTTTT	CASSFWTGTGELFF
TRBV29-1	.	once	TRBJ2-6	TGCAGCGTTGAACACGGGAGCTCTGGGGCCAACGTCCTGACTTTC	CSVEHGSSGANVLTF
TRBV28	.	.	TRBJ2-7	TGTGCCAGCAGCACTCTCCGGGACCAAAGAACATACGAGCAGTACTTC	CASSTLRDQRTYEQYF
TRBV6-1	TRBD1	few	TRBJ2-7	TGTGCCAGCAGCCGGACAGGACTTTACGAGCAGTACTTC	CASSRTGLYEQYF
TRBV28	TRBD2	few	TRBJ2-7	TGTGCCAGCAGTCCCTCCTCCGGCGGGAGCTCCTACGAGCAGTACTTC	CASSPSSGGSSYEQYF
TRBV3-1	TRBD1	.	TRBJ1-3	TGTGCAAGCAGCCCAAACAGACAGGGGTTGGGAAACACCATATATTTT	CASSPNRQGLGNTIYF
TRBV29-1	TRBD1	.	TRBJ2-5	TGCAGCTTTGGACAGGGTCGAGCAGAGACCCAGTACTTC	CSFGQGRAETQYF
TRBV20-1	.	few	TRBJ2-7	TGCAGTGCTAGAGATGAAATGGCCCGGGAGACCTACGAGCAGTACTTC	CSARDEMARETYEQYF
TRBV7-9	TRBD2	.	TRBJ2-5	TGTGCCAGCAGCTCTCACGTAGCGGGGGGCAAAGAGACCCAGTACTTC	CASSSHVAGGKETQYF
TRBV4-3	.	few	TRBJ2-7	TGCGCCAGCAGCCCCCAGGCAGGCCTGTACGAGCAGTACTTC	CASSPQAGLYEQYF
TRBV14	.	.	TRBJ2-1	TGTGCCAGCAGCCAAGGTCTTGGTTACTACAATGAGCAGTTCTTC	CASSQGLGYYNEQFF
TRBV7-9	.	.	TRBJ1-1	TGTGCCAGCAGCTTAGGCCCTGGGAGGGATGGGTCTGAAGCTTTCTTT	CASSLGPGRDGSEAFF
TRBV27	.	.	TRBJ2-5	TGTGCCAGCAGTTCCCCCAGGGAGGCAGAGACCCAGTACTTC	CASSSPREAETQYF
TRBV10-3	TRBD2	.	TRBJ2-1	TGTGCCATCAGTCCTAGCGGGGGCCTTTACAATGAGCAGTTCTTC	CAISPSGGLYNEQFF
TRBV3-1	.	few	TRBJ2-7	TGTGCCAGCAGCCAAGCTGATCTCTACGAGCAGTACTTC	CASSQADLYEQYF
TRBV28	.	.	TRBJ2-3	TGTGCCAGCAGTTTACAGGGGTGGGTGGATACGCAGTATTTT	CASSLQGWVDTQYF
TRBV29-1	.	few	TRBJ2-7	TGCAGCGTTGAAGATATAGGGACGCAGGGACCCTACGAGCAGTACTTC	CSVEDIGTQGPYEQYF
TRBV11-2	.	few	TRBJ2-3	TGTGCCAGCGGCTCCCGACAGGGAGGTTGGAGGGAGGCAAGCACAGATACGCAGTATTTT	CASGSRQGGWREASTDTQYF
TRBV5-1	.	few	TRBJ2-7	TGCGCCAGCAGCTCATCACTAGGGCCCCACGAGCAGTACTTC	CASSSSLGPHEQYF
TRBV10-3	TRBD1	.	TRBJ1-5	TGTGCCATCAGTGAGACAGGGGCCGGAAGCAATCAGCCCCAGCATTTT	CAISETGAGSNQPQHF
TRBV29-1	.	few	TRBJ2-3	TGCAGCGTGGGGCCCTCGGGGAACGCCTTCTATACGCAGTATTTT	CSVGPSGNAFYTQYF
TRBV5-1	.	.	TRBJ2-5	TGCGCCAGCAGCTTGGAACCGGGCAGACAAGAGACCCAGTACTTC	CASSLEPGRQETQYF
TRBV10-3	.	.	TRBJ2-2	TGTGCCATCAGTGACGGTGGTCCCGGGGAGCTGTTTTTT	CAISDGGPGELFF
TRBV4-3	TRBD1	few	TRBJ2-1	TGCGCCAGCAGCCAACCCGGGACAGGAGCCTACAATGAGCAGTTCTTC	CASSQPGTGAYNEQFF
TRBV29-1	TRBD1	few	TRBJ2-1	TGCAGCGTTGAAGATCGGGGCTTGGGACAGCCTTACAATGAGCAGTTCTTC	CSVEDRGLGQPYNEQFF
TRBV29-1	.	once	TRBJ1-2	TGCAGCGCCGACAGGTGGGAAGGGTATGGCTACACCTTC	CSADRWEGYGYTF
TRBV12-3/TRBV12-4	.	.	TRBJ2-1	TGTGCCAGCGGAACGAATGAGCAGTTCTTC	CASGTNEQFF
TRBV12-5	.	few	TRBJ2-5	TGTGCTAGTGGTAACCAAGCCGAGGGGACCCAGTACTTC	CASGNQAEGTQYF